A single T cell receptor beta chain is shown here with its context. This specimen comes from a study of blood T cell repertoires in COVID-19. Across the study: The United States, Italy and Spain were the sources of the acute and convalescent COVID-19 samples. The analysed material was cDNA or gDNA that came from T cells, B-cell-depleted T cells, or PBMCs.

V dropped 0 bases and J dropped 4 bases, with 13 bases sitting between them. CDR1 is SGHNT, CDR2 YYREEE, per germline (reference sequence). The CDR3 sequence is 15 residues long. As originally analysed: Scientists estimated how many nucleated cells there were by amplifying reference gene primers. Measured with immunoSEQ multiplex PCR; TCRdb has only the in-frame clones, and not every one. V and J calls and clone size come straight from that table; D and trimming were deduced from the DNA. Found here are 140,000 or so clones, 70% to 85% of them singletons; the top ten hold approximately 3%. The sequenced sample consisted of peripheral blood. The TCR was taken from a woman over 75 with acute or convalescent COVID-19. The chain couples TRBV5-4 to TRBJ1-2; D is undetermined. The CDR3 DNA reads as TGTGCCAGCAGCTTGGGGGCCAGATCTCCCTATGGCTACACCTTC. The encoded protein is CASSLGARSPYGYTF.